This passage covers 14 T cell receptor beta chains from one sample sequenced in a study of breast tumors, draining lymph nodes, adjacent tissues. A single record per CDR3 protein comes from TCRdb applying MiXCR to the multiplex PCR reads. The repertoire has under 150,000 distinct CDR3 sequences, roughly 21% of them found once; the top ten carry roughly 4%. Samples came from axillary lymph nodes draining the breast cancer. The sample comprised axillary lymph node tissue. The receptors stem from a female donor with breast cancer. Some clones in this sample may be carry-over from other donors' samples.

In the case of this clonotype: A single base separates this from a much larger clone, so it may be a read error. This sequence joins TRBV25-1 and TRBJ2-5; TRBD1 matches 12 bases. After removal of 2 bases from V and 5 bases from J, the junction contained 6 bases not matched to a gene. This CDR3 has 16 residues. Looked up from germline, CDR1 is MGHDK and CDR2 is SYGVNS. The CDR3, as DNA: TGTGCCAGCAGTGAACCGGGACAGGGGGCGTGGGAGACCCAGTACTTC. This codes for CASSEPGQGAWETQYF.

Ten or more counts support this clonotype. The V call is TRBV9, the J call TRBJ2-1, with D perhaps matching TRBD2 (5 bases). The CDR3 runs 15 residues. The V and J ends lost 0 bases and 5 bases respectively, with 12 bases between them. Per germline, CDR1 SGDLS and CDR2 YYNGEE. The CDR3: CASSVGGYKNNEQFF. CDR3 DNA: TGTGCCAGCAGCGTAGGAGGGTATAAGAACAATGAGCAGTTCTTC.

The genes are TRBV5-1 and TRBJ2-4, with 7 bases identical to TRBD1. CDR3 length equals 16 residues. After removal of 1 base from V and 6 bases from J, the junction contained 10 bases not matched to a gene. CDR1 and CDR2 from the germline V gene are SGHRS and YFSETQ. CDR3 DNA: TGCGCCAGCAGCTTGAAACCGGGACAGAATCGAAACATTCAGTACTTC. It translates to CASSLKPGQNRNIQYF.

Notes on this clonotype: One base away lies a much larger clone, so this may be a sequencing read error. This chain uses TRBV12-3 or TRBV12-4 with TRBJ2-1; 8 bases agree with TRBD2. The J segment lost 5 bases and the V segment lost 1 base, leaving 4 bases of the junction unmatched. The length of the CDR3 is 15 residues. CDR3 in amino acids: CASSLGSGGHNEQFF. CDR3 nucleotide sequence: TGTGCCAGCAGTTTAGGGAGCGGGGGCCACAATGAGCAGTTCTTC.

The CDR3 DNA follows: TGTGCCAGCGGGCGATGGACAGGGGCTTCAAACACTGAAGCTTTCTTT. Translating gives CASGRWTGASNTEAFF. The rearrangement links TRBV4-2 to TRBJ1-1, with TRBD1 matching 9 bases. Germline-derived CDR1 and CDR2 are LGHNA and YNFKEQ. J gave up 2 bases and V 8 bases, and 12 bases lay outside the gene matches. The CDR3 extends over 16 amino acids.

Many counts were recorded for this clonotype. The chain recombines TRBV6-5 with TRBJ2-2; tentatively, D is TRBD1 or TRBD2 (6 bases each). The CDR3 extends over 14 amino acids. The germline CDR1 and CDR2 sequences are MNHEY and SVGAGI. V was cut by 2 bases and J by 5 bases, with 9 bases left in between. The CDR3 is CASSYGGRTGELFF. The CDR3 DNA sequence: TGTGCCAGCAGTTACGGGGGGCGAACCGGGGAGCTGTTTTTT.

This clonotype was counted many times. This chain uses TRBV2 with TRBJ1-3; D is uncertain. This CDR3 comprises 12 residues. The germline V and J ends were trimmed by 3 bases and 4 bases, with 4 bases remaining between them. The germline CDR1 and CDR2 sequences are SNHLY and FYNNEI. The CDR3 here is CASSDPGNTIYF. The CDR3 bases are TGTGCCAGCAGTGACCCCGGAAACACCATATATTTT.

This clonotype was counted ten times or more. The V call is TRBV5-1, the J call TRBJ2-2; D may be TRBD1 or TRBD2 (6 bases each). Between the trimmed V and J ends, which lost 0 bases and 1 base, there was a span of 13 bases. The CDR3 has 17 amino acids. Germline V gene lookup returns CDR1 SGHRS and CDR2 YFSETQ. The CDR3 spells CASSLALRDMNTGELFF. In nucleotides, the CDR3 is TGCGCCAGCAGCTTGGCCTTGCGGGACATGAACACCGGGGAGCTGTTTTTT.

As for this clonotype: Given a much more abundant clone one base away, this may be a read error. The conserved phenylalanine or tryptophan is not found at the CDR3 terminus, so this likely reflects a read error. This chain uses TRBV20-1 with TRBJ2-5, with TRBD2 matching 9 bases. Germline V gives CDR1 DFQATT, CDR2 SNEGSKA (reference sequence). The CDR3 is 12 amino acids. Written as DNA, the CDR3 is TGTAGGATAGCGGGGGTTGGAGAGACCCAGTACTCC. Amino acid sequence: CRIAGVGETQYS.

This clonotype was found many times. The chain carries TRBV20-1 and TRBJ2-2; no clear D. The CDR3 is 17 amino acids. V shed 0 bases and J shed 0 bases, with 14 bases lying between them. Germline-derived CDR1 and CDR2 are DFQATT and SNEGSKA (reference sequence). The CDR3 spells CSARDLSSTTNTGELFF. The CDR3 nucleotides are TGCAGTGCTAGAGATCTTTCCTCTACTACGAACACCGGGGAGCTGTTTTTT.

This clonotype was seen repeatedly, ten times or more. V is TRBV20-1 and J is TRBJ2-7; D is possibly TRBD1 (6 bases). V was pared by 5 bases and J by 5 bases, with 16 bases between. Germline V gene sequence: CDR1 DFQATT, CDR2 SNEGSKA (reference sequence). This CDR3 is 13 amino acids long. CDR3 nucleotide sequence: TGCAGTGCTTCCGACAGGATGGGTAACGAGCAGTACTTC. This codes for CSASDRMGNEQYF.

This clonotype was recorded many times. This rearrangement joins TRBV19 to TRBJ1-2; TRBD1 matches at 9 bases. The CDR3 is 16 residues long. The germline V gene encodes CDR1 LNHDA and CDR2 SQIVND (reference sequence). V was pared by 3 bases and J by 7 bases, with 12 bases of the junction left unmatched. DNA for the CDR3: TGTGCCAGTAGTATTGGATCCTCACAGGGGGCGCGTGGCTACACCTTC. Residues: CASSIGSSQGARGYTF.

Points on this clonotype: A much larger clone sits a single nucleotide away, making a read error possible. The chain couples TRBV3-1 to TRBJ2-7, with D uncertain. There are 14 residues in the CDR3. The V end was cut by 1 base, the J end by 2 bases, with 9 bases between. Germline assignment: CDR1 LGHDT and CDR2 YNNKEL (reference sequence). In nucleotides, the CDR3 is TGTGCCAGCAGCCAAGGATCATTAACCTACGAGCAGTACTTC. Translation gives CASSQGSLTYEQYF.

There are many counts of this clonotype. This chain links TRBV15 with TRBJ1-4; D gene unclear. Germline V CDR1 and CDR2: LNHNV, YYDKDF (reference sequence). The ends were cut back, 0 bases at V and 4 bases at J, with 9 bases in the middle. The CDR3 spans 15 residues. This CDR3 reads CATSRDNSNNEKLFF. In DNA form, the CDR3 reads TGTGCCACCAGCAGAGATAACAGCAATAATGAAAAACTGTTTTTT.